The present TCR beta chain was sequenced within a study of regulatory T cells in long-lasting Graves disease. This clonotype has at least ten counts. Deletions cut 0 bases from V and 5 bases from J, with 4 bases between. Germline values: CDR1 GTSNPN, CDR2 SVGIG (reference sequence). The CDR3 consists of 11 residues. The time point is: newly diagnosed GD, antithyroid drugs for less than 3 months. Isolated PBMC RNA provided the starting material for the TCR library. In building TCR beta libraries, iRepertoire HTBI primers were used together with Arm-PCR of CDR3 regions. MiXCR, applied by TCRdb to the multiplex PCR reads, yields one record per CDR3 protein. Among 250,000 to 400,000 distinct CDR3 sequences listed, over 15% were seen once.

The sequence came from a female donor with Graves disease. Material: peripheral blood mononuclear cells (PBMCs), obtained at new diagnosis, from a patient treated with antithyroid drugs. The V and J genes are TRBV30 and TRBJ2-5, with D unclear. CDR3: CAWSVQETQYF. In DNA form, the CDR3 reads TGTGCCTGGAGTGTACAGGAGACCCAGTACTTC.